Presented here are 7 T cell receptor beta chains from one specimen sequenced in a study of blood T cell repertoires in COVID-19. Sequenced by immunoSEQ multiplex PCR; TCRdb stores in-frame clones only, minus some. The sample consists of approximately 350,000 clones, about 90% of them appearing once. The sample taken for sequencing was PBMCs or T cells enriched from blood (not recorded which). The receptors here all came from a woman aged 30 to 39 who had recovered from COVID-19.

The chain recombines TRBV21-1 with TRBJ1-3; TRBD1 is the table's D call and was not checked against the DNA. TRBV21-1 is noted as a pseudogene. This CDR3 spans 14 amino acids. CDR3 sequence reads: CASRRDSSGNTIYF. The DNA of the CDR3 is TGTGCCAGCAGGAGGGACAGCTCTGGAAACACCATATATTTT.

The chain has TRBV5-6 and TRBJ1-1; the D gene is possibly TRBD1 (6 bases). The CDR3 has 16 amino acids. CDR1 is SGHDT and CDR2 is YYEEEE in the germline V gene. Trimming took 2 bases from V and 1 from J, leaving 15 bases between them. The CDR3 coding sequence is TGTGCCAGCAGCTTACGCCGGACAGCCACGAACACTGAAGCTTTCTTT. This encodes CASSLRRTATNTEAFF.

The rearrangement uses TRBV5-1 and TRBJ2-7; possibly TRBD1 for D (6 bases). Germline CDR1 SGHRS, CDR2 YFSETQ. V lost 1 base to trimming and J lost 4 bases, with 12 bases between them. This CDR3 comprises 14 residues. CDR3 bases: TGCGCCAGCAGCTTGCGAGGCAGGGGATACGAGCAGTACTTC. Encoded protein: CASSLRGRGYEQYF.

For this clone: Other DNA sequences within the sample encode an identical CDR3. CDR3 sequence reads: CASSDRGTEAFF. CDR3 nucleotide sequence: TGTGCCAGCAGTGATAGGGGGACTGAAGCTTTCTTT. V gene TRBV25-1 combines with J gene TRBJ1-1, with a possible D match to TRBD1 (6 bases). Germline CDR1 reads MGHDK; CDR2 reads SYGVNS. The germline V and J ends were trimmed by 3 bases and 5 bases, with 7 bases remaining between them. This CDR3 has 12 amino acids.

The chain joins TRBV5-1 to TRBJ1-1, with TRBD1 identical over 7 bases. The germline CDR1 and CDR2 sequences are SGHRS and YFSETQ. The CDR3 has 11 residues. The V and J ends lost 2 bases and 11 bases, in that order; junction bases with no gene match: 3. For the CDR3, the DNA is TGCGCCAGCAGCTTAGAGGGGGCTGCTTTCTTT. This translates into CASSLEGAAFF.

This chain joins TRBV4-1 and TRBJ1-1; D is unclear. The V end lost 2 bases, the J end lost 5 bases, and 12 bases lay between the germline ends. Germline loops: CDR1 MGHRA, CDR2 YSYEKL. CDR3 length: 14 residues. CDR3 DNA sequence: TGCGCCAGCAGCCAACCTATCGAGGGAACTGAAGCTTTCTTT. Its translation is CASSQPIEGTEAFF.

The rearrangement links TRBV5-1 to TRBJ2-3; a possible D gene is TRBD1 (6 bases). The V gene's germline CDR1 is SGHRS and CDR2 YFSETQ. Trimming left V 4 bases short and J 0 bases short, with 12 bases between. The CDR3 extends over 15 amino acids. The CDR3 protein is CASSGGTGSTDTQYF. CDR3 nucleotide sequence: TGCGCCAGCAGCGGTGGAACAGGGAGCACAGATACGCAGTATTTT.